The 9 T cell receptor beta chains below come from one sample, sequenced in a study of control samples from healthy donors and cancer patients. The data were produced by immunoSEQ multiplex PCR, yet TCRdb's version contains in-frame clones alone and is incomplete. Of about 200,000 clones in the sample, 90% to 95% were seen once. Sequenced: blood. The origin of the receptors is a man aged 25 to 40 in good health.

The genes are TRBV19 and TRBJ2-1, with D possibly matching TRBD2 (6 bases). V was trimmed by 5 bases and J by 9 bases, leaving 20 bases between them. CDR1 LNHDA and CDR2 SQIVND come from the germline V gene (reference sequence). The CDR3 has 15 residues. For the CDR3, the DNA is TGTGCCAGTAGTGGTGGAGGGGTAGCGCGTGGTGAGCAGTTCTTC. This translates into CASSGGGVARGEQFF.

V is TRBV5-6 and J is TRBJ2-2, with TRBD2 matching over 7 bases. The CDR3 spans 16 residues. Trimming took 4 bases from V and 0 from J; bases not matched to a gene: 6. Germline-derived CDR1 and CDR2 are SGHDT and YYEEEE. In nucleotides, the CDR3 is TGTGCCAGCAGCCTCATGGGGACTACGAACACCGGGGAGCTGTTTTTT. Protein sequence: CASSLMGTTNTGELFF.

The CDR3 reads CASSLKTGAYYGYTF. In DNA, the CDR3 is TGTGCCAGCAGTTTAAAGACAGGGGCTTACTATGGCTACACCTTC. The chain employs TRBV27 and TRBJ1-2, with 8 bases aligning to TRBD1. The CDR3 runs 15 residues. V shed 2 bases and J 3 bases; nucleotides not matched to a gene: 5. The germline V gene encodes CDR1 MNHEY and CDR2 SMNVEV (reference sequence).

This chain uses TRBV5-1 with TRBJ1-1, with 8 bases lining up with TRBD1. CDR3 length equals 14 residues. The V and J ends lost 4 bases and 6 bases, in that order; junction bases with no gene match: 8. The germline CDR1 and CDR2 sequences are SGHRS and YFSETQ. CDR3: CASSPGQGSAEAFF. In nucleotides, the CDR3 is TGCGCCAGCAGCCCAGGACAGGGCTCGGCTGAAGCTTTCTTT.

This clone turned up a few times. The chain employs TRBV7-9 and TRBJ2-7; 10 bases map to TRBD2. The CDR3 extends over 17 amino acids. Trimming took 5 bases from V and 7 from J; bases not matched to a gene: 17. Germline lookup yields CDR1 SEHNR and CDR2 FQNEAQ (reference sequence). The CDR3 DNA reads TGTGCCAGCAGCACCCTCGGCGGTAGCGGGGGGCCGGAGGAGCAGTACTTC. Translation: CASSTLGGSGGPEEQYF.

This clone was detected only a few times. This rearrangement joins TRBV5-5 to TRBJ2-7; 9 bases are a match to TRBD2. Germline V gene lookup returns CDR1 SGHKS and CDR2 YYEKEE (reference sequence). V gave up 3 bases and J gave up 6 bases; unmatched junction bases: 10. This CDR3 has 15 amino acids. The CDR3 spells CASSSEPGLAGEQYF. DNA for the CDR3: TGTGCCAGCAGCTCTGAGCCGGGACTAGCTGGCGAGCAGTACTTC.

The V gene is TRBV19, the J gene TRBJ1-5, with D unclear. V dropped 4 bases and J dropped 7 bases, with 17 bases sitting between them. The CDR3 has 15 residues. Per germline, CDR1 LNHDA and CDR2 SQIVND (reference sequence). CDR3 amino acids: CASSKLTGVGQPQHF. CDR3 nucleotide sequence: TGTGCCAGTAGTAAGTTGACGGGTGTCGGGCAGCCCCAGCATTTT.

This clone came up once. V and J are TRBV27 and TRBJ1-2; D is undetermined. CDR1 is MNHEY and CDR2 is SMNVEV in the germline V gene (reference sequence). The CDR3 has 14 amino acids. V was trimmed by 7 bases and J by 1 base, leaving 13 bases between them. The CDR3: CASKLGGSNYGYTF. As DNA, the CDR3 is TGTGCCAGCAAGTTAGGAGGAAGTAACTATGGCTACACCTTC.

This chain uses TRBV27 with TRBJ2-3; 7 bases line up with TRBD2. Per the germline V gene, CDR1 is MNHEY and CDR2 is SMNVEV (reference sequence). J gave up 5 bases and V 8 bases, and 10 bases lay outside the gene matches. CDR3 length equals 14 residues. DNA for the CDR3: TGTGCCAGCGGACTAGTTGGAGCACGAGATACGCAGTATTTT. Amino acids: CASGLVGARDTQYF.